This TCR beta chain was identified during a study of post-analysis software for immune sequencing data. Overall study results and limits: Five or six TRBV segments were significantly more frequent in patients than in controls. TRBV5-6, TRBV5-1 and TRBV20-1 were among these segments.

Presence of unique molecular identifiers characterized the TCR beta cDNA libraries. TCRdb reprocessed the PCR reads with MiXCR, giving one entry per CDR3 protein. The sample includes fewer than 550,000 distinct CDR3 sequences, 30% to 40% of them seen just once. J gave up 5 bases and V 5 bases, and 9 bases lay outside the gene matches. The CDR3 extends over 16 amino acids. The germline CDR1 and CDR2 sequences are SEHNR and FQNEAQ (reference sequence). Concerning this clonotype: What it recognizes is unknown.

The chain carries TRBV7-9 and TRBJ2-5, with 12 bases matching TRBD2. The receptor's source is a girl under 18 with multiple sclerosis. The material sequenced was blood. The DNA of the CDR3 is TGTGCCAGCAGCCCCCGGACTAGCGGGGAAGGGGAGACCCAGTACTTC. Translating it yields CASSPRTSGEGETQYF.